The source of this T cell receptor (beta chain) is a study of OX40 agonist ivuxolimab in advanced cancers. Notes on the study in general: Both blood CD4+ and CD8+ T cells showed clonal growth by week 6 at 0.1 to 3.0 mg/kg.

Autoimmune disease history or systemic immunosuppression meant exclusion. Remarks on this clone: The target antigen is unknown.

The CDR3 length is 14 residues. Between the trimmed V and J ends, which lost 3 bases and 0 bases, there was a span of 6 bases. Germline V gives CDR1 SGHTA, CDR2 FQGTGA. Profiling relied on immunoSEQ multiplex PCR, and the TCRdb table lists in-frame clones only, not all of them. Of some 98,000 clones in the sample, 90% to 95% were seen once. Sequences were derived from CD4+ or CD8+ T cells sorted from blood, sampled in a trial of the OX40 agonist ivuxolimab. The V gene is TRBV7-3, the J gene TRBJ1-3, with D uncertain. The TCR comes from an adult with an advanced solid tumor such as melanoma, head and neck, liver or kidney cancer. DNA for the CDR3: TGTGCCAGCAGCTTCGGGCCCTCTGGAAACACCATATATTTT. Translating gives CASSFGPSGNTIYF. The variable domain in full, completed from reference TRBV7-3 and TRBJ1-3, reads GAGVSQTPSNKVTEKGKYVELRCDPISGHTALYWYRQSLGQGPEFLIYFQGTGAADDSGLPNDRFFAVRPEGSVSTLKIQRTERGDSAVYLCASSFGPSGNTIYFGEGSWLTVV.